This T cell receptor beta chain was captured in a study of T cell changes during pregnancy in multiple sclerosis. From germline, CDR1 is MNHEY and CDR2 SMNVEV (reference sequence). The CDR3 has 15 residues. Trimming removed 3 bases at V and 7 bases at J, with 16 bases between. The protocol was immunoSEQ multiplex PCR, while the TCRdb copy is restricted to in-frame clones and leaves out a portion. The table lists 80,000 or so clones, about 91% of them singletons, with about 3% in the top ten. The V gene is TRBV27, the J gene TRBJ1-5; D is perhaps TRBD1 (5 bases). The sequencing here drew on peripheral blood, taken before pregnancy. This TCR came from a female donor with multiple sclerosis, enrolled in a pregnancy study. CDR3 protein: CASSLVGLSGQPQHF. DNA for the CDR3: TGTGCCAGCAGTTTGGTGGGGCTTTCAGGGCAGCCCCAGCATTTT.